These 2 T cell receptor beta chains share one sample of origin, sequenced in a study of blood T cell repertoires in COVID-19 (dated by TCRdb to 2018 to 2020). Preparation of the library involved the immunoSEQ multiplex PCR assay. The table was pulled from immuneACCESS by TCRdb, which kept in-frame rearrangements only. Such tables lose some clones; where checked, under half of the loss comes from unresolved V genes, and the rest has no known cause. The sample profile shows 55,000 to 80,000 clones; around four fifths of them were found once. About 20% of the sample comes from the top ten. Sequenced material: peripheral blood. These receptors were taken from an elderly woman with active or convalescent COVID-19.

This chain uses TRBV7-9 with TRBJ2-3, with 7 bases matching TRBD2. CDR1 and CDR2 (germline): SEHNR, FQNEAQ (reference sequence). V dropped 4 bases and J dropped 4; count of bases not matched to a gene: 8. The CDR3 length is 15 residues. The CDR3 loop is CASSSLAGRPDTQYF. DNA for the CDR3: TGTGCCAGCAGCTCATTAGCGGGTAGGCCAGATACGCAGTATTTT.

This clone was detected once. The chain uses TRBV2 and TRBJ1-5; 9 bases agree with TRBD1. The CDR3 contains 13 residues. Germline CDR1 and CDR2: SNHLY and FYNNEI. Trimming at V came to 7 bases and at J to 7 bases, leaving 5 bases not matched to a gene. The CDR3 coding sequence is TGTGCCAGCACCCCGGGACAGGGCCAGCCCCAGCATTTT. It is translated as CASTPGQGQPQHF. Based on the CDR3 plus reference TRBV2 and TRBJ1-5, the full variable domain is EPEVTQTPSHQVTQMGQEVILRCVPISNHLYFYWYRQILGQKVEFLVSFYNNEISEKSEIFDDQFSVERPDGSNFTLKIRSTKLEDSAMYFCASTPGQGQPQHFGDGTRLSIL.